Only one count was recorded for the clone carrying this TCR beta chain. The method was immunoSEQ multiplex PCR; TCRdb's version includes in-frame clones alone and lacks a portion of them. The table lists 350,000 to 450,000 clones, around 87% of them singletons. The data were taken from a study of Ad26.COV2.S vaccination and SARS-CoV-2 variants. Described treatment: roughly 18 received Ad26.COV2.S at low or high dose, single or two shots; about 5 received placebo; per-sample allocation not given. Following the first vaccine or placebo injection, samples were taken on day 63. The CDR3 has 12 residues. V was cut by 4 bases and J by 7 bases, with 10 bases left in between. Germline assignment: CDR1 PRHDT and CDR2 FYEKMQ (reference sequence).

Sequenced here: peripheral blood, sampled in a trial of Ad26.COV2.S vaccine versus placebo. The receptor's source is a person between 18 and 60 years old who received the Ad26.COV2.S COVID-19 vaccine or a placebo. V and J are TRBV13 and TRBJ1-2; TRBD1 might be the D (5 bases). The CDR3 DNA follows: TGTGCCAGCAGCTCCGGGGGGAGTGGCTACACCTTC. This encodes CASSSGGSGYTF.